This is a list of T cell receptor beta chains from one sample in a study of blood T cell repertoires in COVID-19. Clones were read by immunoSEQ multiplex PCR, and TCRdb kept only the in-frame ones, dropping some. The table records roughly 180,000 clones, roughly 84% of them present only once. The sample consisted of peripheral blood. The receptors were gathered from a man aged 80 or over with COVID-19, enrolled during active disease. The CDR3 runs from the conserved cysteine through the conserved F or W. D genes are given only for firm matches. The size of a clone is reported for some rows only, either as once, few or many, or as a class for expanded clones.

DNA: TGTGCCAGCTCACCGGGACAGATTTCCTCTGGGGCCAACGTCCTGACTTTC
CDR3: CASSPGQISSGANVLTF
size: NA
D: TRBD1
V: TRBV18
J: TRBJ2-6

DNA: TGTGCCAGCAGCTTCGGAATGGGGAGGTCAGCTGGAAACACCATATATTTT
CDR3: CASSFGMGRSAGNTIYF
size: NA
D: NA
V: TRBV7-8
J: TRBJ1-3

DNA: TGCAGCGTCCTGAGTCCCACCGGGACCCAGTACTTC
CDR3: CSVLSPTGTQYF
size: NA
D: NA
V: TRBV29-1
J: TRBJ2-5

DNA: TGTGCCAGCAGCGGACAGAACTATGGCTACACCTTC
CDR3: CASSGQNYGYTF
size: NA
D: NA
V: TRBV2
J: TRBJ1-2

DNA: TGCGCCAGCAGCTTTGGGTCAGGCCGGCTCACTGAAGCTTTCTTT
CDR3: CASSFGSGRLTEAFF
size: NA
D: NA
V: TRBV5-1
J: TRBJ1-1

DNA: TGTGCCAGCAGCCGTACTACAACTAACTATGGCTACACCTTC
CDR3: CASSRTTTNYGYTF
size: once
D: NA
V: TRBV7-8
J: TRBJ1-2

DNA: TGTGCCAGCAGATTTGGACAGTCACCCCTCCACTTT
CDR3: CASRFGQSPLHF
size: NA
D: NA
V: TRBV12-3/TRBV12-4
J: TRBJ1-6

DNA: TGCGCCAGCAGCTTGGCACCCGGGACAAAGGACGAGCAGTACTTC
CDR3: CASSLAPGTKDEQYF
size: few
D: NA
V: TRBV5-1
J: TRBJ2-7

DNA: TGTGCCAGCAGCCCGACAGATCAGCCCCAGCATTTT
CDR3: CASSPTDQPQHF
size: NA
D: NA
V: TRBV7-9
J: TRBJ1-5

DNA: TGCGCCAGCAGAAGGGGGACCGCTTACGGGGAGCTGTTTTTT
CDR3: CASRRGTAYGELFF
size: NA
D: NA
V: TRBV5-1
J: TRBJ2-2

DNA: TGCGCCAGCAGCTTGGGGGGGCCCGGCAATTATCAGCCCCAGCATTTT
CDR3: CASSLGGPGNYQPQHF
size: NA
D: NA
V: TRBV5-1
J: TRBJ1-5

DNA: TGTGCCAGCCCCGGACACGGGGGGAAGAACACCGGGGAGCTGTTTTTT
CDR3: CASPGHGGKNTGELFF
size: NA
D: TRBD2
V: TRBV28
J: TRBJ2-2

DNA: TGTGCCAGCAGCTTAGTCAGGGGTCGAACTGAAGCTTTCTTT
CDR3: CASSLVRGRTEAFF
size: NA
D: NA
V: TRBV5-6
J: TRBJ1-1

DNA: TGTGCCAGCAGCCACAGGGGGCTTTCCTATAATTCACCCCTCCACTTT
CDR3: CASSHRGLSYNSPLHF
size: NA
D: TRBD1
V: TRBV3-1/TRBV3-2
J: TRBJ1-6

DNA: TGTGCCAGCAGCTCGGTCCCGGGACAGGGGGCCAACACTGAAGCTTTCTTT
CDR3: CASSSVPGQGANTEAFF
size: NA
D: TRBD1
V: TRBV5-4
J: TRBJ1-1

DNA: TGTGCCAGCAGCGAGACAGATACGCAGTATTTT
CDR3: CASSETDTQYF
size: NA
D: NA
V: TRBV7-9
J: TRBJ2-3

DNA: TGCGCCAGCAGGGGTCCGGACAGGGGGCAAGAAAAACTGTTTTTT
CDR3: CASRGPDRGQEKLFF
size: NA
D: TRBD1
V: TRBV10-1
J: TRBJ1-4

DNA: TGCGCCAGCAGCCCTTGGCTAGCGGGGCCCCCCTACGAGCAGTACTTC
CDR3: CASSPWLAGPPYEQYF
size: NA
D: TRBD2
V: TRBV5-1
J: TRBJ2-7

DNA: TGTGCCAGCAGTGAATCCCCGGGGAGGCAGTACTTC
CDR3: CASSESPGRQYF
size: NA
D: NA
V: TRBV25-1
J: TRBJ2-7

DNA: TGTGCCAGCAGTTACAGGGGGAGCTACGAGCAGTACTTC
CDR3: CASSYRGSYEQYF
size: NA
D: NA
V: TRBV6-2/TRBV6-3
J: TRBJ2-7

DNA: TGTGCCAGCAGGTCAGGGAACACTGAAGCTTTCTTT
CDR3: CASRSGNTEAFF
size: few
D: NA
V: TRBV5-4
J: TRBJ1-1

DNA: TGTGCCAGCAGCTTACAGGCGGACACTGAAGCTTTCTTT
CDR3: CASSLQADTEAFF
size: NA
D: NA
V: TRBV5-5
J: TRBJ1-1

DNA: TGCGCCAGCAGCCAAGATTTTCGGGACAGCTATGGCTACACCTTC
CDR3: CASSQDFRDSYGYTF
size: NA
D: TRBD1
V: TRBV4-3
J: TRBJ1-2

DNA: TGTGCTAGTGGTTTTGCAGGGAACTATGGCTACACCTTC
CDR3: CASGFAGNYGYTF
size: NA
D: NA
V: TRBV12-5
J: TRBJ1-2

DNA: TGTGCCAGCAGCTTGGACTCGTCTAGGGGCAGTTCACCCCTCCACTTT
CDR3: CASSLDSSRGSSPLHF
size: NA
D: NA
V: TRBV5-6
J: TRBJ1-6

DNA: TGTGCCAGCAGCTTAACGAGAAGGGCAGGGGGCCACACTGAAGCTTTCTTT
CDR3: CASSLTRRAGGHTEAFF
size: NA
D: TRBD1
V: TRBV7-3
J: TRBJ1-1

DNA: TGCGCCAGCAGCCCTGATAGGACCCAGTACTTC
CDR3: CASSPDRTQYF
size: NA
D: NA
V: TRBV5-1
J: TRBJ2-5

DNA: TGCGCCAGCAGCCAAGATGGGAGGGGGGGCACAGATACGCAGTATTTT
CDR3: CASSQDGRGGTDTQYF
size: NA
D: NA
V: TRBV4-3
J: TRBJ2-3

DNA: TGTGCCAGCAGCGGGGGGCCGTATGGCTACACCTTC
CDR3: CASSGGPYGYTF
size: few
D: NA
V: TRBV12-3/TRBV12-4
J: TRBJ1-2

DNA: TGTGCCAGCAGCTGGAGGGGTGGAGAAGAGACCCAGTACTTC
CDR3: CASSWRGGEETQYF
size: NA
D: NA
V: TRBV6-5
J: TRBJ2-5

DNA: TGTGCCAGCTCAGAGGGACAAGACTATGAAGCTTTCTTT
CDR3: CASSEGQDYEAFF
size: NA
D: NA
V: TRBV18
J: TRBJ1-1

DNA: TGTGCCAGCAGCCCGGGACAGGGGGCCTATGGCTACACCTTC
CDR3: CASSPGQGAYGYTF
size: NA
D: TRBD1
V: TRBV3-1/TRBV3-2
J: TRBJ1-2

DNA: TGTGCCAGCAGTTCCAGGGGGAACACTGAAGCTTTCTTT
CDR3: CASSSRGNTEAFF
size: few
D: NA
V: TRBV6-6
J: TRBJ1-1

DNA: TGTGCCAGCAGTTATGGGGGGGTCTATGGCTACACCTTC
CDR3: CASSYGGVYGYTF
size: NA
D: NA
V: TRBV12-3/TRBV12-4
J: TRBJ1-2

DNA: TGTGCCAGCAGCTTTCGGGACACACTCTACGAGCAGTACTTC
CDR3: CASSFRDTLYEQYF
size: NA
D: NA
V: TRBV5-4
J: TRBJ2-7

DNA: TGTGCCAGCAGAGAGCTAGGAGACACCATATATTTT
CDR3: CASRELGDTIYF
size: NA
D: NA
V: TRBV6-5
J: TRBJ1-3

DNA: TGTGCCAGCAGCTGGGGGACAGGGAACACCGGGGAGCTGTTTTTT
CDR3: CASSWGTGNTGELFF
size: NA
D: TRBD1
V: TRBV5-4
J: TRBJ2-2

DNA: TGCGCCAGCAGCTTGCAGGGTAGGTTTGGCGCTGAAGCTTTCTTT
CDR3: CASSLQGRFGAEAFF
size: NA
D: NA
V: TRBV5-1
J: TRBJ1-1

DNA: TGCGCCAGCACCCAGGTCCTAGCGGGGGGAAACACCGGGGAGCTGTTTTTT
CDR3: CASTQVLAGGNTGELFF
size: NA
D: TRBD2
V: TRBV10-1
J: TRBJ2-2

DNA: TGTGCCAGCAAAGAGAAACAGGGCTACTACGAGCAGTACTTC
CDR3: CASKEKQGYYEQYF
size: once
D: NA
V: TRBV5-8
J: TRBJ2-7

DNA: TGCGCCAGCAGCCAACCCCCCGGCAGGGTGCGGGAAAAACTGTTTTTT
CDR3: CASSQPPGRVREKLFF
size: few
D: NA
V: TRBV4-1
J: TRBJ1-4

DNA: TGCGCCAGCAGCTTGTCGGGACACTCTGGGGCCAACGTCCTGACTTTC
CDR3: CASSLSGHSGANVLTF
size: NA
D: NA
V: TRBV5-1
J: TRBJ2-6

DNA: TGTGCCAGCAGCCCGGGGGGGGAGACCGCCTACGAGCAGTACTTC
CDR3: CASSPGGETAYEQYF
size: NA
D: TRBD2
V: TRBV7-6
J: TRBJ2-7

DNA: TGTGCCAGCAGCCTTGGGACTGCGAGGAGAGAGCAGTACTTC
CDR3: CASSLGTARREQYF
size: NA
D: NA
V: TRBV5-5
J: TRBJ2-7

DNA: TGTGCCAGCAGTGAAGTCAGGGCCTATCCCTACGAGCAGTACTTC
CDR3: CASSEVRAYPYEQYF
size: NA
D: NA
V: TRBV6-1
J: TRBJ2-7

DNA: TGTGCCAGCAGCATAACAGGGGCAGACTATGGCTACACCTTC
CDR3: CASSITGADYGYTF
size: NA
D: TRBD1
V: TRBV7-8
J: TRBJ1-2